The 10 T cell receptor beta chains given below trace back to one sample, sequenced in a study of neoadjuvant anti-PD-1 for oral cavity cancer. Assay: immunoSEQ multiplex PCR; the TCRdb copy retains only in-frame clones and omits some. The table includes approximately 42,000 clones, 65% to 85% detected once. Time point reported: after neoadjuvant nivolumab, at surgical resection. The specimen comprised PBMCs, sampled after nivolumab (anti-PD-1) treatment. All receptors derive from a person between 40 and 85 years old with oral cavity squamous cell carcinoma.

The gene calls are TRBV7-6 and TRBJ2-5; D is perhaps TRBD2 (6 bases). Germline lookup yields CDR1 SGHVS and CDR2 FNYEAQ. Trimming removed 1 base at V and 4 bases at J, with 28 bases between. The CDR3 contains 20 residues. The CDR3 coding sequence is TGTGCCAGCAGCTTAGACTTTAGGTTAACGCAATCGGGGGTGAGAGAGACCCAGTACTTC. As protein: CASSLDFRLTQSGVRETQYF. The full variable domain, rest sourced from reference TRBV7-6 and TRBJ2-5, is GAGVSQSPRYKVTKRGQDVALRCDPISGHVSLYWYRQALGQGPEFLTYFNYEAQQDKSGLPNDRFSAERPEGSISTLTIQRTEQRDSAMYRCASSLDFRLTQSGVRETQYFGPGTRLLVL.

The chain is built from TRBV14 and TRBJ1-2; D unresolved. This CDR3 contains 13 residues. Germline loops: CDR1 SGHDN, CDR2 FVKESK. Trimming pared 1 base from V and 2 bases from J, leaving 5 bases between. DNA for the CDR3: TGTGCCAGCAGCCAAGTCCTGAACTATGGCTACACCTTC. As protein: CASSQVLNYGYTF. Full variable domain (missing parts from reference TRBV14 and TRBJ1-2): EAGVTQFPSHSVIEKGQTVTLRCDPISGHDNLYWYRRVMGKEIKFLLHFVKESKQDESGMPNNRFLAERTGGTYSTLKVQPAELEDSGVYFCASSQVLNYGYTFGSGTRLTVV.

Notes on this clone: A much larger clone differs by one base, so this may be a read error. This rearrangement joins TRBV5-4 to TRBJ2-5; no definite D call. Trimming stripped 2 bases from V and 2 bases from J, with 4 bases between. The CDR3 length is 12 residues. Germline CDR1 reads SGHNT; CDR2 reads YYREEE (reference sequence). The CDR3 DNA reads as TGTGCCAGCAGCTTCCCACAAGAGACCCAGTACTTC. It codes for CASSFPQETQYF.

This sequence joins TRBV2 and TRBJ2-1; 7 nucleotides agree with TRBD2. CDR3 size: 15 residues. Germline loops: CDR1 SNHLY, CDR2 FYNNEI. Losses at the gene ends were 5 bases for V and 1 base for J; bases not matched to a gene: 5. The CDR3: CASSNLAASYNEQFF. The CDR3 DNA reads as TGTGCCAGCAGTAATCTAGCGGCATCCTACAATGAGCAGTTCTTC.

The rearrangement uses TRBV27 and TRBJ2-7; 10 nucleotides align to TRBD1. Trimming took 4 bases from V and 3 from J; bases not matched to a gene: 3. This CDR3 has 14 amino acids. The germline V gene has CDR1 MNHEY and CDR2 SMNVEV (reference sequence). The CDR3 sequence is CASSSRDRGYEQYF. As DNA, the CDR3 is TGTGCCAGCAGTTCGAGGGACAGGGGCTACGAGCAGTACTTC.

The CDR3 DNA sequence: TGTGCCAGCAGCTCGGGACAGGGGATGAACACTGAAGCTTTCTTT. The encoded protein is CASSSGQGMNTEAFF. The chain joins TRBV9 to TRBJ1-1, with 10 positions matching TRBD1. The germline CDR1 and CDR2 sequences are SGDLS and YYNGEE. This CDR3 contains 15 residues. The V segment lost 4 bases and the J segment 0 bases; nucleotides outside the gene matches: 3.

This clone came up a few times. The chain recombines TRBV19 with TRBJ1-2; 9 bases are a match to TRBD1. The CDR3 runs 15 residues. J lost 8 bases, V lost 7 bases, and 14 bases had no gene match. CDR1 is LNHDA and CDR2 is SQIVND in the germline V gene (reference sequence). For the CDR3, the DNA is TGTGCCAGTACCACGCCGGGACAGGGCTTCGGGGGCTACACCTTC. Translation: CASTTPGQGFGGYTF.

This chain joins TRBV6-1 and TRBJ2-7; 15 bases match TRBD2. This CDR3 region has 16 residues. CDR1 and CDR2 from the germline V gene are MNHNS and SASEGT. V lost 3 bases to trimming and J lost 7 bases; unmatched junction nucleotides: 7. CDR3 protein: CASSDPRTSGRGEQYF. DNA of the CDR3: TGTGCCAGCAGTGACCCTAGGACTAGCGGGAGGGGGGAGCAGTACTTC.

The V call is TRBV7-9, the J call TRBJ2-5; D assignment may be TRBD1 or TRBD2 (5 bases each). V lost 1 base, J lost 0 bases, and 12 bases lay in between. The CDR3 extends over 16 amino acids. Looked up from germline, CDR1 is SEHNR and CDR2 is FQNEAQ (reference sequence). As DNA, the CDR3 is TGTGCCAGCAGCTTAGGAGGGGTCCCGTACCAAGAGACCCAGTACTTC. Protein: CASSLGGVPYQETQYF.

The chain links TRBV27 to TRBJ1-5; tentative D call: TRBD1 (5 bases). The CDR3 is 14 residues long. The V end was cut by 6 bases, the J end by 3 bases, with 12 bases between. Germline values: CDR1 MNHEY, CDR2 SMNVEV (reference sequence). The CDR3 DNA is TGTGCCAGCAGCCTCCGGGGACTCAATCAGCCCCAGCATTTT. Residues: CASSLRGLNQPQHF.